This T cell receptor beta chain came from a study of T-cell reconstitution after alpha-beta-depleted transplantation in children. A library of TCRbeta sequences, prepared with unique molecular identifiers, was generated. One entry per CDR3 protein results from TCRdb running MiXCR on the PCR reads. The data show roughly 500,000 distinct CDR3 sequences, less than 35% seen once. Deletions cut 5 bases from V and 0 bases from J, with 14 bases between. The CDR3 runs to 15 residues. Germline CDR1 and CDR2: SGHTS and YDEGEE. This clonotype came up a few times. The sequences come from PBMCs from the stem cell graft donor, collected from the stem cell graft. The chain uses TRBV5-8 and TRBJ1-1; D may be TRBD1 (5 bases). This TCR was recovered from a human donor who donated a stem cell graft to a child with aplastic anemia. The DNA for the CDR3 is TGTGCCAGCAGAATAGGGACGTACTTGAACACTGAAGCTTTCTTT. Protein: CASRIGTYLNTEAFF.